This T cell receptor beta chain was retrieved from a study of blood T cells in healthy people across ages. The study's findings and limits: The study found more naive CD4+ cells and higher diversity in long-lived than aged donors. With naive T cell percentage, TCR beta diversity showed a strong correlation.

Germline CDR1 reads LGHNA; CDR2 reads YNFKEQ. V was shortened by 0 bases and J by 13 bases, with 10 bases between the two germline ends. The CDR3 is 12 residues long. The authors ran a second PCR of about 6 to 11 cycles using a sample-barcoded 5' primer and a J-beta primer mix. Each CDR3 protein gets one entry after TCRdb re-called the 5' RACE reads with MiXCR. The data show around 1,800,000 distinct CDR3 sequences, about 39% seen once. Remarks on this clonotype: The antigen is unknown.

Russia was home to the donors, healthy Caucasian individuals aged about 6 to 90. Each individual donor underwent a draw of approximately 9.8 milliliters of peripheral blood. This clonotype was obtained from a human donor in good health. Sequenced input: blood. The chain has TRBV4-2 and TRBJ2-4; no clear D gene. CDR3 coding DNA: TGTGCCAGCAGCCAAGAAATTGGAGAGCAGTACTTC. Residues: CASSQEIGEQYF.